This T cell receptor (beta chain) was sequenced for a study of blood T cell repertoires in COVID-19. Using immunoSEQ multiplex PCR, the repertoire was profiled, and TCRdb retains in-frame clones only, with some absent. The repertoire holds some 73,000 clones, with roughly 80% as singletons. CDR3 length: 13 amino acids. Per the germline V gene, CDR1 is SGHAT and CDR2 is FQNNGV. V lost 0 bases to trimming and J lost 2 bases, with 3 bases between them. The sequence came from a human donor in a cohort sampled during active COVID-19. The chain has TRBV11-2 and TRBJ2-3; D call uncertain. The source material was peripheral blood. CDR3 amino acids: CASSLDLTDTQYF. The CDR3 DNA sequence: TGTGCCAGCAGCTTAGATCTCACAGATACGCAGTATTTT.